This entry concerns a single T cell receptor (beta chain). In its sample, this clonotype was seen many times. The antigen it binds to is not known. The input lacks base qualities; no much larger clone sits a single base away. This sample was taken from a study of CD8 T cells in ankylosing spondylitis listed by TCRdb under 2017. Notes on the research overall: T cell receptor beta repertoires were profiled in healthy donors and ankylosing spondylitis patients so that disease-linked TCR variants could be found. The full study cohort was made up of about 25 ankylosing spondylitis patients and about a hundred healthy donors. Samples of peripheral blood were taken, and for ankylosing spondylitis patients, synovial fluid was collected as well.

A distance of 8 bases separates the germline ends of V and J, which lose 1 base and 4 bases respectively. From a lookup of the germline V gene, CDR1 and CDR2 are SGHTA and FQGNSA. Spanning cysteine to phenylalanine, the CDR3 consists of 14 amino acids. Just the 42-base CDR3 DNA is kept, in frame starting at base 1. Results and caveats for the whole study, not just this receptor: The disease-linked clones showed a CD8+ phenotype and occurred at relatively low frequencies in peripheral blood. Significant enrichment of the disease-linked clones was reported in matched synovial fluid samples from ankylosing spondylitis patients. Some motif variants had previously been reported in the synovial fluid and blood of reactive arthritis patients, which suggests shared mechanisms of disease initiation. Blood from ankylosing spondylitis patients appeared to be characterized by a TCR beta motif made up of under ten highly homologous amino acid variants.

TCRdb records Illumina HiSeq 2500 as the sequencer. Quantitative 5'-RACE with molecular barcodes was the method used to prepare the TCR beta libraries. The authors' analysis ran thus. A new computational method, built on a probabilistic model of VDJ rearrangement, was used to identify disease-linked TCR variants. TCRdb reprocessed the public reads (quality trimming at Q25 with fastp, clone calling with MiXCR) and kept in-frame beta chains. Every CDR3 protein is listed once, alongside the most common genes and DNA of its rows. TCRdb's processing, not the authors' own work, is the source of the V and J calls. Across this sample there are about 100,000 distinct CDR3 sequences, with roughly 8.7% seen only once. The ten top clones hold 8.5% to 10% of the sample.

The sequence is built from TRBV7-2 and TRBJ1-3; the D gene remains uncertain. The material sequenced was blood, either unsorted or a sorted T cell fraction (not recorded which). The TCR originated in a male donor with ankylosing spondylitis or in good health (not recorded which). The DNA is TGTGCCAGCAGCTTAGTCACAGAAGGAAACACCATATATTTT. It translates as CASSLVTEGNTIYF.